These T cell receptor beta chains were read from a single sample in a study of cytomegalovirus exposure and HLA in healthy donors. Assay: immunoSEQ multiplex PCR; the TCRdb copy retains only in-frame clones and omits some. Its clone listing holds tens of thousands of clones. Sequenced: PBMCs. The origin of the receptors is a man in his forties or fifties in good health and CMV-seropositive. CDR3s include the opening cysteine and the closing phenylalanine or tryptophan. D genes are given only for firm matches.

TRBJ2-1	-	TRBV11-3	TGTGCCAGCAGCTTAGAGGGACAGTGGGGGGCCTACAATGAGCAGTTCTTC	CASSLEGQWGAYNEQFF
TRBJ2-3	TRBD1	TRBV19	TGTGCCAGTAAGCCCCCCGGGACAGAGATCACAGATACGCAGTATTTT	CASKPPGTEITDTQYF
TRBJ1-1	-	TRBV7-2	TGTGCCAGCAGCTTAGGGTGGGGGGGTGAAGCTTTCTTT	CASSLGWGGEAFF
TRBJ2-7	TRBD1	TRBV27	TGTGCCAGCAGTTTATCGACAGGGGGCAGGGCCGAGCAGTACTTC	CASSLSTGGRAEQYF
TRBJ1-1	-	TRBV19	TGTGCCAGTGGGGCCATGAACACTGAAGCTTTCTTT	CASGAMNTEAFF
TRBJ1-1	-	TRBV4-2	TGTGCCAGCAGCCCTAGTAGAGAGGGAATGAACACTGAAGCTTTCTTT	CASSPSREGMNTEAFF
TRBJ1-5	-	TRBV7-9	TGTGCCAGCAGCCTGGACAGTAGTGGCAATCAGCCCCAGCATTTT	CASSLDSSGNQPQHF
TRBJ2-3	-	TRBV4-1	TGCGCCAGCAGTCAAACTGCCACAGATACGCAGTATTTT	CASSQTATDTQYF
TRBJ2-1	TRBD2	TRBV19	TGTGCCAGTAGCAAGACTAGCGGTGGCTCCGACAATGAGCAGTTCTTC	CASSKTSGGSDNEQFF
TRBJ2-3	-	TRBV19	TGTGCCAGTAGTATAGATGGGGCGGGGCGAAGCACAGATACGCAGTATTTT	CASSIDGAGRSTDTQYF
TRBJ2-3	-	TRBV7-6	TGTGCCAGCAGCTTAGGACGGGGAACAGATACGCAGTATTTT	CASSLGRGTDTQYF
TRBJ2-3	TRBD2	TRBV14	TGTGCCAGCAGCCCGAGCGGGGTCACAGATACGCAGTATTTT	CASSPSGVTDTQYF
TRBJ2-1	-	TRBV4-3	TGCGCCAGCAGCCAAGATTGGTTGGAAAGCGATGAGCAGTTCTTC	CASSQDWLESDEQFF
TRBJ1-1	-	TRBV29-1	TGCAGCGTTGAGAGTTATAGAGAGAACACTGAAGCTTTCTTT	CSVESYRENTEAFF
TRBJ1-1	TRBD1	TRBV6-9	TGTGCCAGCACCCTTCGGGACAGTGGGTGGTTAGCTTTCTTT	CASTLRDSGWLAFF
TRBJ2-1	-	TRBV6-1	TGTGCCAGCAGTGAATACCGGGGTTCCTACAATGAGCAGTTCTTC	CASSEYRGSYNEQFF
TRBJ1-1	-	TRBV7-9	TGTGCCAGCAAAGAGGAAGCAACAACTGAAGCTTTCTTT	CASKEEATTEAFF
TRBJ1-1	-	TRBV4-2	TGTGCCAGCAGCCAAGAGAGAAGTCAAGCTTTCTTT	CASSQERSQAFF
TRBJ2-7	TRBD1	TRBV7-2	TGTGCCAGCAGCTTCACCAGGGGGCCCGAGCAGTACTTC	CASSFTRGPEQYF
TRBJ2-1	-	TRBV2	TGTGCCAGCAGTCCGGACTATTTCGATGAGCAGTTCTTC	CASSPDYFDEQFF
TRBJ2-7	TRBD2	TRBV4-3	TGCGCCAGCAGCCCGGGACTAGCGGGCCTATCCGAGCAGTACTTC	CASSPGLAGLSEQYF
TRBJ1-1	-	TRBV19	TGTGCCAGTAGTCGGGGGAGCACTGAAGCTTTCTTT	CASSRGSTEAFF
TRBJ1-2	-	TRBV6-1	TGTGCCAGCAGTGCCCAACGGGAGAGGGTATTCTATGGCTACACCTTC	CASSAQRERVFYGYTF
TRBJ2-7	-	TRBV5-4	TGTGCCAGCAGCCCCGGACAGCAGCCTTCCTACGAGCAGTACTTC	CASSPGQQPSYEQYF
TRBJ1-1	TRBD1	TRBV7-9	TGTGCCAGCAGCCAAGGGTTGAGGGGGCCGCACACTGAAGCTTTCTTT	CASSQGLRGPHTEAFF
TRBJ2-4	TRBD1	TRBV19	TGTGCCAGTAGTATGGGGACAGGGTCAAGCCTAGCCAAAAACATTCAGTACTTC	CASSMGTGSSLAKNIQYF
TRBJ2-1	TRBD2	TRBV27	TGTGCCAGCAGCTCTAGCGGGAGCCCCTACAATGAGCAGTTCTTC	CASSSSGSPYNEQFF
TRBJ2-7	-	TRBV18	TGTGCCAGCTCCCGCGGCCAGGGGAAGTACTTC	CASSRGQGKYF
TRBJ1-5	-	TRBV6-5	TGTGCCAGCAGCACTACAATTAATCAGCCCCAGCATTTT	CASSTTINQPQHF
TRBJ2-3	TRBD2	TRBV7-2	TGTGCCAGCAGCCGACTAGCGGGGGAGACCACAGATACGCAGTATTTT	CASSRLAGETTDTQYF
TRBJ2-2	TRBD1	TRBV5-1	TGCGCCAGCAGCTTGGCTCGGACAGGGGGCACCTCGGGGACCGGGGAGCTGTTTTTT	CASSLARTGGTSGTGELFF
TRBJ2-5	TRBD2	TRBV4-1	TGCGCCAGCAGCCAGGGGACAGGACTAGCGGGTGAGACCCAGTACTTC	CASSQGTGLAGETQYF
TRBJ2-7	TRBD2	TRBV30	TGTGCCTGGAGGGGGACTAGCGGGACCGAGCAGTACTTC	CAWRGTSGTEQYF
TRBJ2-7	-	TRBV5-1	TGCGCCAGCAGCTTGGGGGGAGGCGGCGCCGAGCAGTACTTC	CASSLGGGGAEQYF
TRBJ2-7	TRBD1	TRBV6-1	TGTGCCAGCCCACCACGGGACAGTACCCCATACGAGCAGTACTTC	CASPPRDSTPYEQYF
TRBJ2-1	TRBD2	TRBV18	TGTGCCAGCTCACGCAGAGAGTATGTTAGCGGGAGGTATTTGAATGAGCAGTTCTTC	CASSRREYVSGRYLNEQFF
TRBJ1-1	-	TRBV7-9	TGTGCCAGCAGCTTAGCGCCCTATCTAACTACTGATTATGAAGCTTTCTTT	CASSLAPYLTTDYEAFF
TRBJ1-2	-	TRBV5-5	TGTGCCAGCAGATGGATGGTACAGACAAACTATGGCTACACCTTC	CASRWMVQTNYGYTF
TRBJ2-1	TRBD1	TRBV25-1	TGTGCCAGCAGTGTGACAGGGGGTTCGGGTGAGCAGTTCTTC	CASSVTGGSGEQFF
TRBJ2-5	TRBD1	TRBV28	TGTGCCAGCAGTTCGGGACAGCGACAAGAGACCCAGTACTTC	CASSSGQRQETQYF
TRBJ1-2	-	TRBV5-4	TGTGCCAGCAGCTTTGATCAGGGTTCGGCCTATGGCTACACCTTC	CASSFDQGSAYGYTF
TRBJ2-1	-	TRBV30	TGTGCCTGGAGGACTGCCCGGTACTCCTACAATGAGCAGTTCTTC	CAWRTARYSYNEQFF